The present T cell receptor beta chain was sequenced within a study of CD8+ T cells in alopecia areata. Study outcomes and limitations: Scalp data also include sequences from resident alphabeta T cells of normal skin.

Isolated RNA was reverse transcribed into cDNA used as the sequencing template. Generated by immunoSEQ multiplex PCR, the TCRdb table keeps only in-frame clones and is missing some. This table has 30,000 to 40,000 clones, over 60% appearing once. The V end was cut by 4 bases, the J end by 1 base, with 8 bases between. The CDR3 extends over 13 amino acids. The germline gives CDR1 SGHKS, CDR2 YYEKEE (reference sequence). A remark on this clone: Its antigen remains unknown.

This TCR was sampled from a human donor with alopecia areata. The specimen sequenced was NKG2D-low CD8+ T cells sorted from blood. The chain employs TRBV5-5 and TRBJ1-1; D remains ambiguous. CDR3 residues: CASSPTANTEAFF. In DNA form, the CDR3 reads TGTGCCAGCAGCCCGACGGCGAACACTGAAGCTTTCTTT.